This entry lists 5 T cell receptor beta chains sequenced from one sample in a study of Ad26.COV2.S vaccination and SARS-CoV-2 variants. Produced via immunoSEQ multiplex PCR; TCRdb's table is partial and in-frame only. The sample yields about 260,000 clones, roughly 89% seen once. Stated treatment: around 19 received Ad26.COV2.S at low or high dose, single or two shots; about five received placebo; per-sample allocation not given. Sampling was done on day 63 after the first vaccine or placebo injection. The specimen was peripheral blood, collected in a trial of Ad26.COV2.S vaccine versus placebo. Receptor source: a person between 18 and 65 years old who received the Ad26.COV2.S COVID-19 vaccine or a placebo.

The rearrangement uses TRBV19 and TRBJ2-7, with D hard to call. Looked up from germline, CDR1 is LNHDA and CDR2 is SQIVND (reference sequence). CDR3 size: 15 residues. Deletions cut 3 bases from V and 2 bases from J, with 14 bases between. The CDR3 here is CASSIDVTSTYEQYF. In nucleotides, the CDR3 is TGTGCCAGTAGTATCGACGTGACGAGCACCTACGAGCAGTACTTC.

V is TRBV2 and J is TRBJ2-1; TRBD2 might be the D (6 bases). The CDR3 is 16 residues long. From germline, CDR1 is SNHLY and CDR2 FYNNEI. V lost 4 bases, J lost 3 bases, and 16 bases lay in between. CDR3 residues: CASSGLASDVYNEQFF. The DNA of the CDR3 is TGTGCCAGCAGTGGTCTGGCTAGCGACGTCTACAATGAGCAGTTCTTC.

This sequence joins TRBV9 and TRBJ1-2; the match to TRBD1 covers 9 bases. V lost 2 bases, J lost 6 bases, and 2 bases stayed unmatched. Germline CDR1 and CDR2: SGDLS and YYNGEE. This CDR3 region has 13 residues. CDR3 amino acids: CASSVRDRDGYTF. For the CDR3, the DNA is TGTGCCAGCAGCGTTAGGGACAGGGATGGCTACACCTTC. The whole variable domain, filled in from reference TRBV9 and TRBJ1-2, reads DSGVTQTPKHLITATGQRVTLRCSPRSGDLSVYWYQQSLDQGLQFLIQYYNGEERAKGNILERFSAQQFPDLHSELNLSSLELGDSALYFCASSVRDRDGYTFGSGTRLTVV.

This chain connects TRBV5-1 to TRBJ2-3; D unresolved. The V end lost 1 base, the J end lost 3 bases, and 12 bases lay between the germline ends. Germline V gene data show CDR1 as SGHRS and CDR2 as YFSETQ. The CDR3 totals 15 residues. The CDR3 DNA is TGCGCCAGCAGCTTGCAACGGCCCGGGACAGATACGCAGTATTTT. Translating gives CASSLQRPGTDTQYF.

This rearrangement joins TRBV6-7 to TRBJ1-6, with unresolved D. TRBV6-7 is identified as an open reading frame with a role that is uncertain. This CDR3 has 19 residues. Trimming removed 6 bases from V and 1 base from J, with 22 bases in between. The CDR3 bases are TGTGCCAGCAGCGACTCGATGGGGATCCTGGGTTCCTATAATTCACCCCTCCACTTT. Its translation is CASSDSMGILGSYNSPLHF.